A selection of T cell receptor beta chains follows, all from one sample in a study of CD8 T cells in ankylosing spondylitis. TCRdb recomputed calls from the 5' RACE reads with MiXCR, one row per CDR3 protein. The sample lists some 270,000 distinct CDR3 sequences; roughly 32% were seen once. The material sequenced was blood, either unsorted or a sorted T cell fraction (not recorded which). The receptors shown here come from a male donor with ankylosing spondylitis or in good health (not recorded which). Both conserved end residues are part of each CDR3. D genes are given only for firm matches. Size values are once, few and many counts, or a class for expanded clones, and some rows have none.

cdr3_nt cdr3_aa d_call clone_size j_call v_call
TGTGCCAGCAGCTCCCTATTTCGGGATACGCAGTATTTT CASSSLFRDTQYF . few TRBJ2-3 TRBV11-2
TGTGCCAGCAGTTTGACAGGGAGAGAGCAGTACTTC CASSLTGREQYF TRBD1 once TRBJ2-7 TRBV27
TGCAGTGCTAGCCTGCCTAGCGGGGCAACAGATACGCAGTATTTT CSASLPSGATDTQYF TRBD2 few TRBJ2-3 TRBV20-1
TGCAGTGCTAGGGGCCAGGCTGGGGCCAACGTCCTGACTTTC CSARGQAGANVLTF . . TRBJ2-6 TRBV20-1
TGCGCCAGCAGCTTGGCCAACTCGGCGAACACTGAAGCTTTCTTT CASSLANSANTEAFF . few TRBJ1-1 TRBV5-1
TGCAGTGCTAGAGATCTCCGGCCAGGGGCAACCTATGGCTACACCTTC CSARDLRPGATYGYTF . . TRBJ1-2 TRBV20-1
TGTGCCAGCAGCGTAGCCGGACAGGGCGCAGATACGCAGTATTTT CASSVAGQGADTQYF TRBD1 . TRBJ2-3 TRBV9
TGCAGTGCTAGACTAGCGGGGGGTCACAATGAGCAGTTCTTC CSARLAGGHNEQFF TRBD2 few TRBJ2-1 TRBV20-1
TGCGCCAGCAGTGAGTCTGTGACCAGGGCGATGGATGAGCAGTTCTTC CASSESVTRAMDEQFF . . TRBJ2-1 TRBV10-2
TGTGCCAGCAGCTCGGACATCAACTCCTACGAGCAGTACTTC CASSSDINSYEQYF . . TRBJ2-7 TRBV5-6
TGTGCCAGCAGCCCTCGGACGGGGAACACCGGGGAGCTGTTTTTT CASSPRTGNTGELFF . . TRBJ2-2 TRBV5-8
TGTGCCATCAGTGACGAACTACTCTCCTACGAGCAGTACTTC CAISDELLSYEQYF . few TRBJ2-7 TRBV10-3
TGTGCCAGCAGTTACTCAGGCCTTGACGGGGACACCATATATTTT CASSYSGLDGDTIYF . . TRBJ1-3 TRBV6-5
TGTGCCAGCAGTTGGGGTTGGACAGCCGGGGAGCTGTTTTTT CASSWGWTAGELFF . . TRBJ2-2 TRBV27
TGTGCCAGCAGTCCACTACTCGGGGCTAGCGGGGGCCGGTACAATGAGCAGTTCTTC CASSPLLGASGGRYNEQFF TRBD2 few TRBJ2-1 TRBV3-1
TGTGCCAGCAGTTTCGGACAGATGAACACTGAAGCTTTCTTT CASSFGQMNTEAFF . . TRBJ1-1 TRBV12-3/TRBV12-4
TGTGCCACCAGCAGAGATTCTGGCAGCCGCTCCTACAATGAGCAGTTCTTC CATSRDSGSRSYNEQFF . . TRBJ2-1 TRBV15
TGTGCCATCAGTTGGACAGCGTCGGGCGCGGGCTACACCTTC CAISWTASGAGYTF . . TRBJ1-2 TRBV10-3
TGCGCCAGCAGCACAGGGACTAGCGGACACAATGAGCAGTTCTTC CASSTGTSGHNEQFF TRBD2 . TRBJ2-1 TRBV5-1
TGTGCCAGTAGTATGGGACAGGGCGGACCCCTCCACTTT CASSMGQGGPLHF TRBD1 . TRBJ1-6 TRBV19
TGTGCCAGCAGAATCAAGGGGTCACCCCTCCACTTT CASRIKGSPLHF . . TRBJ1-6 TRBV28
TGTGCCAGCAGTTTCAGGACGGGGGGGACCGGGGAGCTGTTTTTT CASSFRTGGTGELFF TRBD2 . TRBJ2-2 TRBV12-3/TRBV12-4
TGTGCCACCGCCTTGGACATAGCCTACGAGCAGTACTTC CATALDIAYEQYF . . TRBJ2-7 TRBV10-3
TGTGCCAGCAGGGCCGGGGGGAACACAGATACGCAGTATTTT CASRAGGNTDTQYF TRBD2 . TRBJ2-3 TRBV6-1
TGTGCCATCAGTGTCCTGGGCAACAATGAGCAGTTCTTC CAISVLGNNEQFF . . TRBJ2-1 TRBV10-3
TGCGCCAGCAGCTTCCAGACGAGCACAGATACGCAGTATTTT CASSFQTSTDTQYF . . TRBJ2-3 TRBV5-1
TGTGCCAGCAGCTTCCGGGACAGATACGAGCAGTACTTC CASSFRDRYEQYF TRBD1 . TRBJ2-7 TRBV5-6
TGTGCCGACGAAGCGGGGGCTGGGCGCGCGGTCGGCTACACCTTC CADEAGAGRAVGYTF . few TRBJ1-2 TRBV6-1
TGTGCCAGCAGTACGACAGGGGAACACACTGAAGCTTTCTTT CASSTTGEHTEAFF TRBD1 . TRBJ1-1 TRBV12-3/TRBV12-4
TGCAGCGTTGCCAGCCTGGGGGAAGAAGCTTTCTTT CSVASLGEEAFF . . TRBJ1-1 TRBV29-1
TGTGCCAGCAGTTATTATGGGGGGGACGCAGATACGCAGTATTTT CASSYYGGDADTQYF TRBD2 few TRBJ2-3 TRBV6-5
TGCAGTGCCAGAGAGGACAGGGACGGCTACACCTTC CSAREDRDGYTF TRBD1 few TRBJ1-2 TRBV20-1
TGTGCCACCAGCACCCCCTTGGGGAGGGGGGTGTCAGATACGCAGTATTTT CATSTPLGRGVSDTQYF . . TRBJ2-3 TRBV15
TGTGCCATCAGTGAGTGGAACAGCGACAATGAGCAGTTCTTC CAISEWNSDNEQFF . . TRBJ2-1 TRBV10-3
TGTGCCAGCAGCGGGTGGACGCGTGTCGGATATAATTCACCCCTCCACTTT CASSGWTRVGYNSPLHF . few TRBJ1-6 TRBV5-6
TGCGCCAGCAGCTTGACACTAGAAAACATTCAGTACTTC CASSLTLENIQYF . . TRBJ2-4 TRBV5-1
TGTGCCAGCAGTCCACCGGGACACCCACTACGATTGCAGTACTTC CASSPPGHPLRLQYF . few TRBJ2-7 TRBV12-3/TRBV12-4
TGTGCCAGCAGTTCAAAGGGACAGGGGGGGTCCTACGAGCAGTACTTC CASSSKGQGGSYEQYF TRBD1 once TRBJ2-7 TRBV12-3/TRBV12-4
TGTGCCAGCAGCACAAGCGGGGGGGCTGCAAAGACCCAGTACTTC CASSTSGGAAKTQYF TRBD2 . TRBJ2-5 TRBV5-6
TGTGCCAGCAGGGAGGATCTACACCACACCGGGGAGCTGTTTTTT CASREDLHHTGELFF . . TRBJ2-2 TRBV3-1
TGTGCCAGCAGCTTATTGACGGCGGGTCAAGGGTTTTACAATGAGCAGTTCTTC CASSLLTAGQGFYNEQFF . . TRBJ2-1 TRBV11-2
TGTGCCAGCAGCCAAGATGAGGCACTACCCTACGAGCAGTACTTC CASSQDEALPYEQYF . . TRBJ2-7 TRBV14
TGTGCCAGCAGACGTACAGGGATGGGTCAGCCCCAGCATTTT CASRRTGMGQPQHF . . TRBJ1-5 TRBV6-2/TRBV6-3
TGTGCCAGCAGTCCTGACAGGGATGATGGGGTGACCCAGTACTTC CASSPDRDDGVTQYF TRBD1 . TRBJ2-5 TRBV28
TGCAGTGCAGAACAGGGTAAAGGTACTGAAGCTTTCTTT CSAEQGKGTEAFF . . TRBJ1-1 TRBV20-1
TGTGCCAGCACCTTAAGGGGACAGGGCGACTATGGCTACACCTTC CASTLRGQGDYGYTF TRBD1 . TRBJ1-2 TRBV28
TGTGCCAGCAGTCCAAACCTGGGGACAGACCCAAACTATGGCTACACCTTC CASSPNLGTDPNYGYTF TRBD1 . TRBJ1-2 TRBV27